Below are 11 T cell receptor beta chains sequenced from a single sample in a study of cytomegalovirus exposure and HLA in healthy donors. The PCR had 60 Vbeta and 13 Jbeta primers. Assay used: immunoSEQ multiplex PCR; TCRdb lists only in-frame clones, some missing. The table shows around 170,000 clones, with more than 65% occurring only once. Sequencing input: PBMCs. Receptor source: a man aged 50 to 60 in good health and CMV-seronegative.

This chain connects TRBV10-3 to TRBJ2-1; possible D gene TRBD2, 5 bases. Germline V gene lookup returns CDR1 ENHRY and CDR2 SYGVKD. CDR3 length equals 14 residues. V was pared by 5 bases and J by 9 bases, with 17 bases between. As DNA, the CDR3 is TGTGCCATCAGTTCCTCGGACTCGCTAAGTGAGCAGTTCTTC. Translation: CAISSSDSLSEQFF.

The chain uses TRBV2 and TRBJ1-4, with D possibly being TRBD1 (5 bases). The V gene's germline CDR1 is SNHLY and CDR2 FYNNEI. The germline V and J ends were trimmed by 8 bases and 1 base, with 17 bases remaining between them. This CDR3 is 16 amino acids long. CDR3 in amino acids: CASGQRGGVTNEKLFF. The CDR3 bases are TGTGCCAGCGGCCAGAGGGGAGGCGTAACTAATGAAAAACTGTTTTTT.

This clone was seen once. The chain couples TRBV6-6 to TRBJ1-5; no firm D call. The CDR3 loop spans 16 amino acids. Per germline, CDR1 MNHNY and CDR2 SVGAGI (reference sequence). Trimming removed 5 bases at V and 0 bases at J, with 14 bases between. The CDR3 nucleotides read TGTGCCAGCAGTACCCCTAACGTTAATAGCAATCAGCCCCAGCATTTT. Translation: CASSTPNVNSNQPQHF.

This chain joins TRBV29-1 and TRBJ1-2; 8 bases map to TRBD1. The CDR3 runs to 12 residues. J lost 5 bases, V lost 7 bases, and 6 bases had no gene match. Looked up from germline, CDR1 is SQVTM and CDR2 is ANQGSEA. CDR3 nucleotides: TGCAGCGCTACACAGGGGGGGTATGGCTACACCTTC. This sequence encodes CSATQGGYGYTF.

The chain has TRBV19 and TRBJ1-1; possibly TRBD1 for D (6 bases). In germline, CDR1 is LNHDA, CDR2 SQIVND (reference sequence). There are 15 residues in the CDR3. V shed 0 bases and J shed 8 bases, with 16 bases lying between them. The CDR3 sequence: CASSIDPGHRIEAFF. The CDR3 bases are TGTGCCAGTAGTATAGATCCGGGACACAGGATAGAAGCTTTCTTT.

The chain recombines TRBV7-9 with TRBJ1-2; the D is unclear. Between the trimmed V and J ends, which lost 3 bases and 5 bases, there was a span of 7 bases. The CDR3 is 12 residues long. Germline V gene lookup returns CDR1 SEHNR and CDR2 FQNEAQ (reference sequence). The CDR3 DNA reads TGTGCCAGCAGCTTGGCGACTTATGGCTACACCTTC. As protein: CASSLATYGYTF. Together with reference TRBV7-9 and TRBJ1-2, the CDR3 gives the full variable domain: DTGVSQNPRHKITKRGQNVTFRCDPISEHNRLYWYRQTLGQGPEFLTYFQNEAQLEKSRLLSDRFSAERPKGSFSTLEIQRTEQGDSAMYLCASSLATYGYTFGSGTRLTVV.

Notes on this clone: In the same sample, other DNA sequences code for this CDR3. This rearrangement joins TRBV18 to TRBJ1-2; 9 bases line up with TRBD1. The CDR3 totals 14 residues. From germline, CDR1 is KGHSH and CDR2 LQKENI. Trimming cost V 6 bases and J 2 bases; bases outside gene matches: 4. This CDR3 is CASSPDRGNYGYTF. The DNA for the CDR3 is TGTGCCAGCTCCCCTGACAGGGGGAACTATGGCTACACCTTC. The full variable domain, its missing parts supplied by reference TRBV18 and TRBJ1-2, is NAGVMQNPRHLVRRRGQEARLRCSPMKGHSHVYWYRQLPEEGLKFMVYLQKENIIDESGMPKERFSAEFPKEGPSILRIQQVVRGDSAAYFCASSPDRGNYGYTFGSGTRLTVV.

The chain employs TRBV18 and TRBJ2-3, with 8 positions matching TRBD1. With 3 bases clipped from V and 2 bases from J, the junction kept 4 bases outside the gene matches. The CDR3 is 15 residues long. Germline CDR1 is KGHSH and CDR2 is LQKENI. The chain's CDR3 is CASSPGTGNTDTQYF. The CDR3 DNA is TGTGCCAGCTCACCGGGGACAGGAAACACAGATACGCAGTATTTT.

The chain has TRBV5-6 and TRBJ1-1; D ambiguous. Trimming removed 1 base from V and 2 bases from J, with 6 bases in between. From germline, CDR1 is SGHDT and CDR2 YYEEEE. The length of the CDR3 is 13 residues. The CDR3 reads CASSLTANTEAFF. Written as DNA, the CDR3 is TGTGCCAGCAGCTTGACAGCTAACACTGAAGCTTTCTTT.

The gene calls are TRBV7-3 and TRBJ1-2, with 8 bases matching TRBD1. The germline CDR1 and CDR2 sequences are SGHTA and FQGTGA. Losses at the gene ends were 6 bases for V and 8 bases for J; bases not matched to a gene: 8. This CDR3 has 13 residues. CDR3 loop: CASSPGQGLGYTF. The CDR3 DNA reads as TGTGCCAGCAGTCCCGGACAGGGATTGGGCTACACCTTC.

This CDR3 is CASSLGHSGTDTQYF. CDR3 in DNA: TGCGCCAGCAGCCTGGGACACTCCGGTACAGATACGCAGTATTTT. The chain has TRBV5-1 and TRBJ2-3; D possibly corresponds to TRBD1 (6 bases). V dropped 4 bases and J dropped 3 bases, with 15 bases sitting between them. CDR1 SGHRS and CDR2 YFSETQ come from the germline V gene. The CDR3 covers 15 residues. Using reference TRBV5-1 and TRBJ2-3 for the parts outside the CDR3, the full variable domain is KAGVTQTPRYLIKTRGQQVTLSCSPISGHRSVSWYQQTPGQGLQFLFEYFSETQRNKGNFPGRFSGRQFSNSRSEMNVSTLELGDSALYLCASSLGHSGTDTQYFGPGTRLTVL.